The 26 T cell receptor beta chains in this list originate from one sample, sequenced in a study of blood T cell repertoires in COVID-19. Clones were sequenced by immunoSEQ multiplex PCR, and TCRdb holds only the in-frame ones, with some missing. There are 70,000 or so clones in the sample; roughly 80% occur only once, and 16% lies in the top ten. Sequenced: peripheral blood. The origin of the receptors is a man aged 55 to 70 with acute or convalescent COVID-19.

The chain joins TRBV7-9 to TRBJ2-5, with D tentatively TRBD1 (6 bases). Germline V lookup: CDR1 SEHNR, CDR2 FQNEAQ (reference sequence). The CDR3 runs to 13 residues. V lost 2 bases, J lost 5 bases, and 9 bases lay in between. The CDR3 region has the DNA TGTGCCAGCAGCTTACAGGGGAGCGAGACCCAGTACTTC. Translation: CASSLQGSETQYF.

CDR3 bases: TGTGCCAGTAGGCCCGGGACAAACAATTCACCCCTCCACTTT. Translation: CASRPGTNNSPLHF. This chain uses TRBV21-1 with TRBJ1-6; the table calls TRBD1, which could not be checked here. TRBV21-1 is a documented pseudogene. The CDR3 has 14 residues.

V and J are TRBV7-9 and TRBJ1-5, with D uncertain. Germline CDR1 and CDR2: SEHNR and FQNEAQ (reference sequence). Deletions cut 6 bases from V and 2 bases from J, with 14 bases between. The CDR3 is 15 residues long. CDR3 sequence reads: CASSQSWQGNQPQHF. CDR3 bases: TGTGCCAGCAGTCAAAGCTGGCAGGGCAATCAGCCCCAGCATTTT. The entire variable domain, with the rest obtained from reference TRBV7-9 and TRBJ1-5, is as follows: DTGVSQNPRHKITKRGQNVTFRCDPISEHNRLYWYRQTLGQGPEFLTYFQNEAQLEKSRLLSDRFSAERPKGSFSTLEIQRTEQGDSAMYLCASSQSWQGNQPQHFGDGTRLSIL.

J is TRBJ1-2 and V is TRBV15; TRBD1 might be the D (5 bases). CDR1 is LNHNV and CDR2 is YYDKDF in the germline V gene (reference sequence). V was shortened by 5 bases and J by 4 bases, with 11 bases between the two germline ends. The CDR3 spans 13 residues. The DNA for the CDR3 is TGTGCCACCAGCGAGACAGAGATCTATGGCTACACCTTC. Its protein product is CATSETEIYGYTF.

The gene calls are TRBV9 and TRBJ2-2; 8 bases are a match to TRBD2. This CDR3 region has 16 residues. The germline gives CDR1 SGDLS, CDR2 YYNGEE. Trimming cost V 4 bases and J 4 bases; bases outside gene matches: 9. CDR3: CASSPRSGGGTGELFF. For the CDR3, the DNA is TGTGCCAGCAGCCCCAGGAGCGGGGGTGGCACCGGGGAGCTGTTTTTT.

J is TRBJ1-1 and V is TRBV5-4; D is perhaps TRBD1 (5 bases). The CDR3 is 16 residues long. V was clipped by 5 bases and J by 0 bases, with 17 bases between them. Germline-derived CDR1 and CDR2 are SGHNT and YYREEE (reference sequence). The CDR3 loop reads CASRFNGGEMNTEAFF. The CDR3 coding sequence is TGTGCCAGCAGATTTAACGGGGGGGAAATGAACACTGAAGCTTTCTTT.

The chain joins TRBV6-5 to TRBJ1-5, with 8 bases matching TRBD1. This CDR3 spans 14 amino acids. Trimming removed 0 bases from V and 11 bases from J; junction bases left unmatched: 6. The germline V gene has CDR1 MNHEY and CDR2 SVGAGI. The CDR3 nucleotides read TGTGCCAGCAGTTACTCGACGAAACAGGGGGCCCAGCATTTT. This codes for CASSYSTKQGAQHF.

The chain carries TRBV2 and TRBJ2-1; TRBD2 is a possible D gene (6 bases). Trimming removed 4 bases from V and 0 bases from J, with 16 bases in between. CDR1 and CDR2 (germline): SNHLY, FYNNEI. There are 17 residues in the CDR3. The CDR3 protein is CASSVAGAGSSYNEQFF. In nucleotides, the CDR3 is TGTGCCAGCAGTGTAGCAGGAGCGGGCTCCTCCTACAATGAGCAGTTCTTC.

The J gene is TRBJ2-5, the V gene TRBV10-3; 8 nucleotides line up with TRBD1. V was clipped by 8 bases and J by 5 bases; unmatched bases: 10. This CDR3 is built from 14 residues. The germline gives CDR1 ENHRY, CDR2 SYGVKD. CDR3 amino acids: CAIGHQGAMETQYF. CDR3 DNA sequence: TGTGCCATCGGCCACCAGGGGGCAATGGAGACCCAGTACTTC.

The chain carries TRBV6-5 and TRBJ2-7, with 8 bases matching TRBD2. Germline V CDR1 and CDR2: MNHEY, SVGAGI. There are 14 residues in the CDR3. With V trimmed by 6 bases and J by 2 bases, 6 bases remained unmatched. In DNA form, the CDR3 reads TGTGCCAGCAGCCGGGGGGGGCGGACCTACGAGCAGTACTTC. Translation: CASSRGGRTYEQYF.

This clone was seen only a few times. The chain carries TRBV9 and TRBJ1-6; D is possibly TRBD1 (6 bases). The V and J ends lost 3 bases and 9 bases respectively, with 16 bases between them. This CDR3 contains 15 residues. CDR1 is SGDLS and CDR2 is YYNGEE in the germline V gene. CDR3 sequence: CASSGAGAGISPLHF. The DNA of the CDR3 is TGTGCCAGCAGCGGGGCAGGGGCAGGGATTTCACCCCTCCACTTT.

The chain carries TRBV5-1 and TRBJ1-4; TRBD1 matches at 8 bases. From germline, CDR1 is SGHRS and CDR2 YFSETQ. The CDR3 length is 14 residues. The J segment lost 7 bases and the V segment lost 5 bases, leaving 7 bases of the junction unmatched. The CDR3 nucleotides are TGCGCCAGCAGTACCCAGGGGGCTGGTGAAAAACTGTTTTTT. The encoded protein is CASSTQGAGEKLFF.

This clone was seen a few times. The chain employs TRBV11-2 and TRBJ1-5; D call uncertain. There are 15 residues in the CDR3. Trimming shortened V by 5 bases and J by 0 bases, and 11 bases separated the two germline ends. Germline CDR1 reads SGHAT; CDR2 reads FQNNGV. The CDR3 here is CASSLSFDSNQPQHF. For the CDR3, the DNA is TGTGCCAGCAGCCTATCCTTTGATAGCAATCAGCCCCAGCATTTT.

The chain is built from TRBV19 and TRBJ1-1, with 12 positions matching TRBD1. Germline V gene data show CDR1 as LNHDA and CDR2 as SQIVND (reference sequence). The CDR3 loop spans 14 amino acids. Germline trimming cut 3 bases from V and 10 bases from J; bases unmatched to any gene: 6. CDR3 region: CASSMGDRGLGAFF. CDR3 nucleotides: TGTGCCAGTAGTATGGGGGACAGGGGGCTAGGAGCTTTCTTT.

J is TRBJ1-1 and V is TRBV19, with D maybe TRBD1 (6 bases). With 2 bases removed from V and 4 bases from J, the gap between germline ends came to 14 bases. This CDR3 has 15 residues. Germline V gene data show CDR1 as LNHDA and CDR2 as SQIVND (reference sequence). CDR3 nucleotide sequence: TGTGCCAGTAGTATACCCCCGGGACAACCCACTGAAGCTTTCTTT. Translated: CASSIPPGQPTEAFF.

The chain carries TRBV4-3 and TRBJ1-4; D gene ambiguous. Germline CDR1 reads LGHNA; CDR2 reads YSLEER. V lost 1 base to trimming and J lost 8 bases, with 11 bases between them. The CDR3 length is 14 residues. The CDR3 DNA follows: TGCGCCAGCAGCCAAGTGGCGTTGAGGGAAAAACTGTTTTTT. Amino acid sequence: CASSQVALREKLFF.

This chain joins TRBV2 and TRBJ2-1; 9 bases agree with TRBD1. In germline, CDR1 is SNHLY, CDR2 FYNNEI. The CDR3 totals 14 residues. J was trimmed by 6 bases and V by 8 bases; bases with no gene match: 8. As DNA, the CDR3 is TGTGCCAGCGAGGGGACAGGGCGAGGCAATGAGCAGTTCTTC. Translation gives CASEGTGRGNEQFF.

The chain combines TRBV7-2 with TRBJ1-5; D remains ambiguous. V lost 5 bases and J lost 6, with 8 bases in between. Germline V gene data show CDR1 as SGHTA and CDR2 as FQGNSA. This CDR3 has 12 amino acids. Here the CDR3 DNA reads TGTGCCAGCAGCCCCTACGGTCAGCCCCAGCATTTT. Translating it yields CASSPYGQPQHF. Based on the CDR3 plus reference TRBV7-2 and TRBJ1-5, the full variable domain is GAGVSQSPSNKVTEKGKDVELRCDPISGHTALYWYRQSLGQGLEFLIYFQGNSAPDKSGLPSDRFSAERTGGSVSTLTIQRTQQEDSAVYLCASSPYGQPQHFGDGTRLSIL.

V and J are TRBV2 and TRBJ1-6; no clear D. The CDR3 runs to 15 residues. V lost 1 base to trimming and J lost 5 bases, with 9 bases between them. Germline V gene data show CDR1 as SNHLY and CDR2 as FYNNEI. The CDR3 loop is CASSEVVGNNSPLHF. The CDR3 DNA reads TGTGCCAGCAGTGAAGTGGTTGGCAATAATTCACCCCTCCACTTT.

The chain combines TRBV7-9 with TRBJ1-4; 8 bases align to TRBD1. Germline values: CDR1 SEHNR, CDR2 FQNEAQ (reference sequence). The ends lost 5 bases at V and 7 bases at J; junction bases unmatched: 9. CDR3 length equals 15 residues. The CDR3 protein is CASSLDQGALEKLFF. Written as DNA, the CDR3 is TGTGCCAGCAGCCTCGACCAGGGGGCGCTTGAAAAACTGTTTTTT.

V is TRBV4-3 and J is TRBJ2-7, with a possible D match to TRBD1 (5 bases). Germline CDR1 LGHNA, CDR2 YSLEER. The CDR3 runs to 14 residues. V was pared by 0 bases and J by 6 bases, with 12 bases between. CDR3 in amino acids: CASSQDRWGAEQYF. Written as DNA, the CDR3 is TGCGCCAGCAGCCAAGATCGGTGGGGCGCCGAGCAGTACTTC.

A few counts support this clone. The chain links TRBV2 to TRBJ1-6; D remains ambiguous. Germline V gene lookup returns CDR1 SNHLY and CDR2 FYNNEI. V shed 8 bases and J shed 8 bases, with 13 bases lying between them. The CDR3 has 13 residues. The CDR3 DNA follows: TGTGCCAGCGCCCACGACCGGGATTCACCCCTCCACTTT. Translating gives CASAHDRDSPLHF.

In this sample, this clone turned up once. The rearrangement links TRBV28 to TRBJ1-1; TRBD1 aligns across 8 bases. V gave up 5 bases and J gave up 4 bases; unmatched junction bases: 9. CDR1 is MDHEN, CDR2 SYDVKM, per germline. The CDR3 totals 15 residues. This CDR3 is CASSVQGGWITEAFF. In DNA form, the CDR3 reads TGTGCCAGCAGTGTACAGGGGGGATGGATCACTGAAGCTTTCTTT.

The chain has TRBV7-2 and TRBJ2-5; D unresolved. The CDR3 loop spans 13 amino acids. The germline gives CDR1 SGHTA, CDR2 FQGNSA. V lost 1 base, J lost 2 bases, and 5 bases lay in between. This chain's CDR3 is CASSLVLQETQYF. Here the CDR3 DNA reads TGTGCCAGCAGCTTAGTTCTGCAAGAGACCCAGTACTTC. Drawing the rest from reference TRBV7-2 and TRBJ2-5, the complete variable domain is GAGVSQSPSNKVTEKGKDVELRCDPISGHTALYWYRQSLGQGLEFLIYFQGNSAPDKSGLPSDRFSAERTGGSVSTLTIQRTQQEDSAVYLCASSLVLQETQYFGPGTRLLVL.

The chain recombines TRBV9 with TRBJ1-2; D gene unclear. CDR1 is SGDLS, CDR2 YYNGEE, per germline. The CDR3 contains 13 residues. V was trimmed by 0 bases and J by 8 bases, leaving 11 bases between them. In DNA form, the CDR3 reads TGTGCCAGCAGCGTAGACAGCACTCTGGGCTACACCTTC. As protein: CASSVDSTLGYTF.

The chain has TRBV5-6 and TRBJ2-3; a weak D match, TRBD1 (5 bases). V lost 4 bases and J lost 2, with 11 bases in between. The CDR3 extends over 14 amino acids. CDR1 is SGHDT, CDR2 YYEEEE, per germline. The CDR3 sequence: CASSNMGPTDTQYF. In DNA form, the CDR3 reads TGTGCCAGCAGCAACATGGGGCCCACAGATACGCAGTATTTT.